This T cell receptor beta chain came from a study of T cells after yellow fever vaccination. TCRdb ran MiXCR on the 5' RACE reads and lists one entry per CDR3 protein. The sample holds approximately 120,000 distinct CDR3 sequences, around 7.7% seen once. Both ends counted, the CDR3 spans 13 residues. The V gene's germline CDR1 is SGHNT and CDR2 YENEEA. This clonotype showed up many times. It is unclear where the CDR3 begins or ends on the DNA, so no DNA is shown, and the CDR3 is as TCRdb lists it. The input for sequencing was CD4+ T cells sorted from PBMCs, taken around 10 days after the first yellow fever vaccination. This TCR came from a man between 18 and 35 years old who received the YFV17D yellow fever vaccine. The rearrangement links TRBV11-3 to TRBJ2-1; the DNA was not compared with TRBD1, the D call given in the table. The CDR3: CASSVGPGASMFF.